The rows below give T cell receptor beta chains drawn from one sample of a study of shared clonotypes between healthy human individuals. Repertoires were generated with immunoSEQ multiplex PCR, while TCRdb's copy carries only in-frame clones and drops some. The sample contains 2,500,000 or so clones, approximately 90% of which appear only once. Sequences were obtained from naive CD4+ T cells sorted from blood. These receptor sequences come from a man between 18 and 29 years old in good health. Each CDR3 is given with its conserved first and last residue. Fields, in order: CDR3 protein, CDR3 DNA, D gene, clone size, V gene, J gene. A D gene is named only where the DNA matches it firmly. Some rows mark clone size as missing; the rest say once, few, many or name a class of expanded clone.

cdr3_aa: CASSLWTGMGTTQYF
cdr3_nt: TGTGCCAGCAGCTTGTGGACAGGGATGGGGACGACCCAGTACTTC
d_call: TRBD1
clone_size: -
v_call: TRBV7-2
j_call: TRBJ2-5

cdr3_aa: CASSLSRGTGELFF
cdr3_nt: TGTGCCAGCAGTTTATCCCGGGGGACCGGGGAGCTGTTTTTT
d_call: -
clone_size: -
v_call: TRBV6-6
j_call: TRBJ2-2

cdr3_aa: CASSVTGGPYNEQFF
cdr3_nt: TGTGCCAGCAGCGTAACAGGGGGCCCCTACAATGAGCAGTTCTTC
d_call: TRBD1
clone_size: once
v_call: TRBV9
j_call: TRBJ2-1

cdr3_aa: CASSLGLGRGDQPQHF
cdr3_nt: TGCGCCAGCAGCTTGGGTTTAGGGAGAGGGGATCAGCCCCAGCATTTT
d_call: -
clone_size: few
v_call: TRBV5-1
j_call: TRBJ1-5

cdr3_aa: CASSPLSSRTSGRGRQFF
cdr3_nt: TGTGCCAGCTCACCACTGTCTTCCCGGACTAGCGGGAGAGGAAGGCAGTTCTTC
d_call: TRBD2
clone_size: -
v_call: TRBV18
j_call: TRBJ2-1

cdr3_aa: CASTSAVYYGYTF
cdr3_nt: TGTGCCAGCACTTCGGCGGTTTACTATGGCTACACCTTC
d_call: -
clone_size: -
v_call: TRBV6-5
j_call: TRBJ1-2

cdr3_aa: CASSALAGADTQYF
cdr3_nt: TGTGCCAGCAGTGCTCTAGCGGGAGCAGATACGCAGTATTTT
d_call: TRBD2
clone_size: -
v_call: TRBV6-4
j_call: TRBJ2-3

cdr3_aa: CASRPDRADTSPNQPQHF
cdr3_nt: TGTGCCAGCAGGCCGGACAGGGCAGACACGTCACCTAATCAGCCCCAGCATTTT
d_call: TRBD1
clone_size: -
v_call: TRBV7-8
j_call: TRBJ1-5

cdr3_aa: CASSNRQGLTYNSPLHF
cdr3_nt: TGTGCCAGTAGTAATCGACAGGGGCTAACCTATAATTCACCCCTCCACTTT
d_call: TRBD1
clone_size: -
v_call: TRBV19
j_call: TRBJ1-6

cdr3_aa: CAISDSGQQPQHF
cdr3_nt: TGTGCCATCAGTGATTCAGGACAGCAGCCCCAGCATTTT
d_call: -
clone_size: -
v_call: TRBV10-3
j_call: TRBJ1-5

cdr3_aa: CASSGGIDEKLFF
cdr3_nt: TGTGCCAGTAGTGGGGGGATCGATGAAAAACTGTTTTTT
d_call: -
clone_size: -
v_call: TRBV5-5
j_call: TRBJ1-4

cdr3_aa: CASSFDGQNSGNTIYF
cdr3_nt: TGCGCCAGCAGCTTTGACGGACAGAACTCTGGAAACACCATATATTTT
d_call: -
clone_size: -
v_call: TRBV5-1
j_call: TRBJ1-3

cdr3_aa: CASSLGRRGDTQYF
cdr3_nt: TGTGCCAGCAGTTTAGGCAGGCGTGGAGATACGCAGTATTTT
d_call: -
clone_size: -
v_call: TRBV27
j_call: TRBJ2-3